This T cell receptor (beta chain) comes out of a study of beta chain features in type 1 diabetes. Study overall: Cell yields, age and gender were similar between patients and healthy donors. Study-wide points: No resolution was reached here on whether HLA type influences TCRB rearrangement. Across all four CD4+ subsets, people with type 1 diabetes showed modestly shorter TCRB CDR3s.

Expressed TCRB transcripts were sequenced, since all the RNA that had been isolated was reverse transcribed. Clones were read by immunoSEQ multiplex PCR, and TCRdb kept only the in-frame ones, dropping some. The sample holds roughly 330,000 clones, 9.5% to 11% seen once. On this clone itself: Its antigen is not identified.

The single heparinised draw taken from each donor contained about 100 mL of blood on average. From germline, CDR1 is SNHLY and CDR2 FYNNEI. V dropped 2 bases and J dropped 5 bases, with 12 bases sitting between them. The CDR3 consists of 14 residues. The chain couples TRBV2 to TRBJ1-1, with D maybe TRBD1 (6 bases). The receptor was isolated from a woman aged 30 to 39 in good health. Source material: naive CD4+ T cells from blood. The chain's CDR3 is CASSEQGYGTEAFF. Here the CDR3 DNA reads TGTGCCAGCAGTGAACAGGGGTATGGTACTGAAGCTTTCTTT. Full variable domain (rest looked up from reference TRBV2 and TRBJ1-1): EPEVTQTPSHQVTQMGQEVILRCVPISNHLYFYWYRQILGQKVEFLVSFYNNEISEKSEIFDDQFSVERPDGSNFTLKIRSTKLEDSAMYFCASSEQGYGTEAFFGQGTRLTVV.